This T cell receptor (beta chain) was identified during a study of CD8 T cells in ankylosing spondylitis. The study's findings and limits: Relatively rare in peripheral blood, disease-linked clones were also CD8+. There was reportedly significant enrichment of clones that were disease-linked in matched ankylosing spondylitis synovial fluid.

TCRdb called the 5' RACE reads again in MiXCR, with one record for every CDR3 protein. In the table there are roughly 260,000 distinct CDR3 sequences, 15% to 20% of which are singletons. Between the trimmed V and J ends, which lost 4 bases and 3 bases, there was a span of 9 bases. This CDR3 region has 13 residues. The germline V gene encodes CDR1 SGHRS and CDR2 YFSETQ. Points on this clonotype: Its antigen is unknown.

Sequenced input: blood, either unsorted or a sorted T cell fraction (not recorded which). The origin of this receptor is a male donor with ankylosing spondylitis or in good health (not recorded which). J is TRBJ2-3 and V is TRBV5-1; possibly TRBD1 for D (5 bases). CDR3 bases: TGCGCCAGCAGCCAGGGTCCGACAGATACGCAGTATTTT. Its translation: CASSQGPTDTQYF.